A single sample gave rise to the 17 T cell receptor beta chains below, sequenced in a study of cytomegalovirus exposure and HLA in healthy donors (dated by TCRdb to between 2016 and 2019). The library was made by the immunoSEQ multiplex PCR assay. Imported from immuneACCESS, the table was reduced by TCRdb to in-frame sequences with V and J called. These copies leave out some clones; in studies compared against another copy, an unresolved V gene accounts for under half, and the cause of the remainder is not known. The sample includes around 150,000 clones, with approximately 84% observed a single time. The ten biggest clones cover about 32% of the sample. Material for sequencing was PBMCs. These receptors all come from a man younger than 40 in good health and CMV-seropositive.

The chain is built from TRBV7-9 and TRBJ2-7, with D possibly matching TRBD1 (5 bases). V was pared by 3 bases and J by 5 bases, with 8 bases between. Germline V gene sequence: CDR1 SEHNR, CDR2 FQNEAQ (reference sequence). CDR3 length equals 12 residues. CDR3 loop: CASSFTRDEQYF. CDR3 DNA: TGTGCCAGCAGCTTCACCAGGGACGAGCAGTACTTC.

This rearrangement joins TRBV6-6 to TRBJ2-7, with TRBD2 matching 15 bases. CDR1 and CDR2 (germline): MNHNY, SVGAGI (reference sequence). J was trimmed by 4 bases and V by 5 bases; bases with no gene match: 6. The CDR3 has 16 amino acids. The CDR3 sequence is CASSNGLAGGGYEQYF. In nucleotides, the CDR3 is TGTGCCAGCAGTAACGGACTAGCGGGAGGGGGGTACGAGCAGTACTTC.

The V gene is TRBV9, the J gene TRBJ2-2; D call uncertain. CDR1 is SGDLS and CDR2 is YYNGEE in the germline V gene. The CDR3 contains 14 residues. V gave up 0 bases and J gave up 9 bases, with 12 bases separating them. This chain's CDR3 is CASSVEELSRELFF. The CDR3 region has the DNA TGTGCCAGCAGCGTAGAGGAGTTGAGCCGGGAGCTGTTTTTT.

The gene calls are TRBV9 and TRBJ2-5; D is undetermined. The V gene's germline CDR1 is SGDLS and CDR2 YYNGEE. Trimming took 0 bases from V and 2 from J, leaving 11 bases between them. The CDR3 contains 15 residues. Written as DNA, the CDR3 is TGTGCCAGCAGCGTAGAACCGAGGTCACAAGAGACCCAGTACTTC. It is translated as CASSVEPRSQETQYF.

This clone was seen a handful of times. Here the CDR3 reads CASGEMRTDTQYF. The CDR3 DNA sequence: TGCGCCAGCGGGGAGATGAGGACAGATACGCAGTATTTT. The chain employs TRBV5-1 and TRBJ2-3, with D maybe TRBD2 (5 bases). From germline, CDR1 is SGHRS and CDR2 YFSETQ. The CDR3 runs to 13 residues. V lost 7 bases to trimming and J lost 3 bases, with 12 bases between them.

The V and J genes are TRBV10-2 and TRBJ2-2; TRBD2 is a possible D gene (6 bases). Trimming cost V 0 bases and J 7 bases, with 12 bases left between them. CDR3 length: 15 residues. Germline V CDR1 and CDR2: WSHSY, SAAADI. CDR3 DNA sequence: TGCGCCAGCAGTGAGTCGACTAGGGGCTACGGGGAGCTGTTTTTT. It specifies CASSESTRGYGELFF.

For the CDR3, the DNA is TGTGCCAGCAGCTTACAGGGCCAAGAGACCCAGTACTTC. Its protein is CASSLQGQETQYF. This chain connects TRBV5-4 to TRBJ2-5; TRBD1 might be the D (6 bases). V was clipped by 2 bases and J by 1 base, with 6 bases between them. This CDR3 comprises 13 residues. Germline V gene sequence: CDR1 SGHNT, CDR2 YYREEE (reference sequence).

The chain combines TRBV4-2 with TRBJ2-3; TRBD2 agrees at 14 bases. After removal of 3 bases from V and 4 bases from J, the junction contained 6 bases not matched to a gene. CDR1 is LGHNA and CDR2 is YNFKEQ in the germline V gene. CDR3 size: 17 residues. The CDR3 protein is CASSQGTSGRRSDTQYF. The DNA for the CDR3 is TGTGCCAGCAGCCAGGGGACTAGCGGGAGAAGGTCAGATACGCAGTATTTT.

The rearrangement uses TRBV6-5 and TRBJ1-1; D uncertain. CDR3 length: 14 residues. The germline V gene encodes CDR1 MNHEY and CDR2 SVGAGI. V lost 2 bases, J lost 1 base, and 8 bases lay in between. CDR3 loop: CASSYLRRNTEAFF. The DNA for the CDR3 is TGTGCCAGCAGTTACCTTAGGAGGAACACTGAAGCTTTCTTT.

This sequence joins TRBV29-1 and TRBJ2-3; TRBD1 agrees at 8 bases. CDR1 SQVTM and CDR2 ANQGSEA come from the germline V gene. V was pared by 7 bases and J by 1 base, with 7 bases of the junction left unmatched. The CDR3 covers 14 residues. CDR3 amino acids: CSAPGGLGTDTQYF. DNA of the CDR3: TGCAGCGCCCCAGGGGGCTTGGGCACAGATACGCAGTATTTT.

The J gene is TRBJ2-2, the V gene TRBV9; D perhaps matches TRBD2 (6 bases). The germline CDR1 and CDR2 sequences are SGDLS and YYNGEE. V was cut by 4 bases and J by 2 bases, with 12 bases left in between. The CDR3 is 15 residues long. The CDR3, as DNA: TGTGCCAGCAGCCGGGCGGGGCCCAACACCGGGGAGCTGTTTTTT. As protein: CASSRAGPNTGELFF.

The genes are TRBV7-3 and TRBJ2-2; D is perhaps TRBD2 (6 bases). V lost 5 bases to trimming and J lost 4 bases, with 11 bases between them. This CDR3 contains 14 residues. Germline V gene lookup returns CDR1 SGHTA and CDR2 FQGTGA. CDR3 sequence (DNA): TGTGCCAGCAGCGTAGGGCGGGGCACCGGGGAGCTGTTTTTT. Amino acid sequence: CASSVGRGTGELFF.

The V call is TRBV11-3, the J call TRBJ2-2; 11 positions match TRBD1. The junction had 6 bases not matched to a gene; V was cut back by 5 bases and J by 4 bases. In germline, CDR1 is SGHNT, CDR2 YENEEA. The CDR3 has 16 residues. The CDR3 loop is CASSVRTGGVTGELFF. CDR3 coding DNA: TGTGCCAGCAGCGTAAGGACAGGGGGCGTCACCGGGGAGCTGTTTTTT.

The chain links TRBV5-3 to TRBJ2-7, with D perhaps TRBD1 (6 bases). TRBV5-3 is designated an ORF whose function remains uncertain. V lost 4 bases and J lost 5, with 10 bases in between. The CDR3 is 12 amino acids. CDR3 in amino acids: CARSRGNHEQYF. The CDR3 DNA is TGTGCCAGAAGCAGGGGGAACCACGAGCAGTACTTC.

The chain is built from TRBV7-6 and TRBJ1-5; D not resolved. The CDR3 length is 18 residues. The V gene lost 3 bases and the J gene lost 2 bases, with 20 bases spanning the gap. Germline V gene lookup returns CDR1 SGHVS and CDR2 FNYEAQ. The CDR3 spells CASSFRHEKQFCNQPQHF. The CDR3, as DNA: TGTGCCAGCAGCTTTAGACACGAGAAGCAATTTTGCAATCAGCCCCAGCATTTT. Together with reference TRBV7-6 and TRBJ1-5, the CDR3 gives the full variable domain: GAGVSQSPRYKVTKRGQDVALRCDPISGHVSLYWYRQALGQGPEFLTYFNYEAQQDKSGLPNDRFSAERPEGSISTLTIQRTEQRDSAMYRCASSFRHEKQFCNQPQHFGDGTRLSIL.

The J gene is TRBJ2-3, the V gene TRBV9; D ambiguous. In germline, CDR1 is SGDLS, CDR2 YYNGEE. The CDR3 covers 14 residues. V lost 3 bases and J 4 bases, leaving 12 bases between the germline ends. As DNA, the CDR3 is TGTGCCAGCAGCGCCCGACTGTGGGCAGATACGCAGTATTTT. Translation: CASSARLWADTQYF.

The rearrangement joins TRBV27 to TRBJ2-7; 9 nucleotides align to TRBD1. This CDR3 region has 16 residues. Germline trimming cut 5 bases from V and 1 base from J; bases unmatched to any gene: 9. The V gene's germline CDR1 is MNHEY and CDR2 SMNVEV (reference sequence). Here the CDR3 DNA reads TGTGCCAGCAGTGGAATACAGGGGGCGGCATCCTACGAGCAGTACTTC. Amino acid sequence: CASSGIQGAASYEQYF.